Included here is one T cell receptor beta chain sequence, with context. What it binds is unknown. Germline-derived CDR1 and CDR2 are MNHEY and SMNVEV (reference sequence). V gave up 3 bases and J gave up 5 bases; unmatched junction bases: 4. CDR3 length: 14 residues. Primers for the PCR totalled 60 Vbeta and 13 Jbeta. Generated by immunoSEQ multiplex PCR, the TCRdb table keeps only in-frame clones and is missing some. The sample consists of more than 90,000 clones, approximately 60% of them appearing once. This record belongs to a study of cytomegalovirus exposure and HLA in healthy donors. Findings of the study overall: In a later analysis, across HLA loci, associated TCR counts were highest for DRB1, lowest for HLA-C. The authors confirmed in vitro that three CMV-associated chains were specific for CMV antigens.

The sequence was collected from a boy younger than 18 in good health and CMV-seropositive. The V call is TRBV27, the J call TRBJ2-5, with 9 bases identical to TRBD1. The sample was PBMCs. CDR3 amino acids: CASSLGQGGETQYF. The CDR3, as DNA: TGTGCCAGCAGTTTGGGACAGGGTGGGGAGACCCAGTACTTC.